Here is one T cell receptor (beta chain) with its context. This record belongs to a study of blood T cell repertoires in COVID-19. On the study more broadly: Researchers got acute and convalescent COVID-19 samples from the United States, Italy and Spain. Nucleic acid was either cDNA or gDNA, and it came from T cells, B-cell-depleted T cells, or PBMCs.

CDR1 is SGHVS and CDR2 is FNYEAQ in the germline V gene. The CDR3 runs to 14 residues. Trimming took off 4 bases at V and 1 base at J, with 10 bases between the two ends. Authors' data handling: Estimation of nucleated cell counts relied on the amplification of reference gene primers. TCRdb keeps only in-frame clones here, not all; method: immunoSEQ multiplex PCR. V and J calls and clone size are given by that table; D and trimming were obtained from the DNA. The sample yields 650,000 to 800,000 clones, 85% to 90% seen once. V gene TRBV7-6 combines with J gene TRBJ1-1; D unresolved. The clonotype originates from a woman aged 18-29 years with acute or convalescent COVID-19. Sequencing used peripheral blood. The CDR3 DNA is TGTGCCAGCAGCTCTTTTGAGGGGAACACTGAAGCTTTCTTT. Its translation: CASSSFEGNTEAFF.